A selection of T cell receptor beta chains follows, all from one sample in a study of graft-versus-host responses after intestinal transplantation. Repertoires were generated with immunoSEQ multiplex PCR, while TCRdb's copy carries only in-frame clones and drops some. Of more than 100,000 clones listed, approximately 94% are singletons. For these TCRs, the target antigens are not known. The material sequenced was unstimulated CD8+ T cells sorted from spleen or lymph node cells, taken before intestinal transplant. Receptor source: a human donor who received an intestinal transplant. Each CDR3 is given with its conserved first and last residue. Each record gives: clone size, J gene, D gene, V gene, CDR3 DNA, CDR3 protein. The D gene is left open where the match is weak. Clone size is not always given. Where it is, it says once, few, many or a class for expanded clones.

. TRBJ2-7 TRBD1 TRBV27 TGTGCCAGCAGTTCGGGACAGGGTACCTACGAGCAGTACTTC CASSSGQGTYEQYF
. TRBJ1-1 . TRBV30 TGTGCCTGGGCGGAGGGTACAGTTAACACTGAAGCTTTCTTT CAWAEGTVNTEAFF
. TRBJ2-3 . TRBV5-8 TGTGCCAGCCCGATTGCCGGGTATGGGACAGATACGCAGTATTTT CASPIAGYGTDTQYF
. TRBJ1-1 . TRBV6-5 TGTGCCAGCAGTTCTGGAATGAACACTGAAGCTTTCTTT CASSSGMNTEAFF
few TRBJ1-3 TRBD1 TRBV5-3 TGTGCCAGAGCGACAGGGGGTAGGAACACCATATATTTT CARATGGRNTIYF
. TRBJ1-2 TRBD1 TRBV5-5 TGTGCCAGCAGATACCGGGACAGCCATGGCTACACCTTC CASRYRDSHGYTF
. TRBJ1-2 . TRBV27 TGTGCCAGCAGTCCCGGTCGGGGGCCGTTGGCCTTC CASSPGRGPLAF
. TRBJ2-5 TRBD2 TRBV19 TGTGCCAGTGCCCTAGCGGGTCAAGAGACCCAGTACTTC CASALAGQETQYF
. TRBJ2-7 . TRBV18 TGTGCCAGCTCACCAAGGCCCCTCCTGGGCTCACCCTCCTACGAGCAGTACTTC CASSPRPLLGSPSYEQYF
. TRBJ1-3 . TRBV7-9 TGTGCCAGCAGCCCTCCGGGGGGAGGCAATGGAAACACCATATATTTT CASSPPGGGNGNTIYF
. TRBJ1-1 . TRBV5-5 TGTGCCAGCAGCTTGGGGGTTACAGCTGAAGCTTTCTTT CASSLGVTAEAFF
. TRBJ2-1 TRBD2 TRBV7-8 TGTGCCAGCAGCACCTTCGTACCCGGGGGGGGTGAGCAGTTCTTC CASSTFVPGGGEQFF
few TRBJ1-2 . TRBV4-1 TGCGCCAGCAGCCAAGACCAAGACGGGCAAAATGGCTACACCTTC CASSQDQDGQNGYTF
. TRBJ2-1 TRBD2 TRBV4-1 TGCGCCAGCAGCCTGAGTTCGCTAGCGGACCACAATGAGCAGTTCTTC CASSLSSLADHNEQFF
. TRBJ1-1 . TRBV9 TGTGCCAGCAGCGTGGGGACGGGGAACACTGAAGCTTTCTTT CASSVGTGNTEAFF
. TRBJ2-1 . TRBV7-8 TGTGCCAGCAGCTTCGGCGCAGCCCCAAGAACCAGCTCCTACAATGAGCAGTTCTTC CASSFGAAPRTSSYNEQFF
once TRBJ2-2 . TRBV6-5 TGTGCCAGCAGTTACAGCCACTGGTCCGGGGAGCTGTTTTTT CASSYSHWSGELFF
once TRBJ2-3 . TRBV5-6 TGTGCCAGCCGACAACAGGGTAGGTCCACAGATACGCAGTATTTT CASRQQGRSTDTQYF
. TRBJ2-7 . TRBV27 TGTGCCAGCAGTTTATTACCGCCCTACGAGCAGTACTTC CASSLLPPYEQYF
. TRBJ2-1 TRBD2 TRBV27 TGTGCCAGCAGCCTATATAGCGGGGGTCTACCCAATGAGCAGTTCTTC CASSLYSGGLPNEQFF
. TRBJ2-3 . TRBV11-2 TGTGCCAGCAGCCTCTCCACTAGCACAGATACGCAGTATTTT CASSLSTSTDTQYF
once TRBJ1-1 . TRBV4-1 TGCGCCAGCAGCCAAGAAGTACAGGGAAGCCTTGAAGCTTTCTTT CASSQEVQGSLEAFF
. TRBJ2-3 . TRBV7-8 TGTGCCAGCAGCTTAGTGGCAGATACGCAGTATTTT CASSLVADTQYF
. TRBJ2-3 . TRBV29-1 TGCAGCGTTTTTGGTGGGGGGCGATCAGATACGCAGTATTTT CSVFGGGRSDTQYF
. TRBJ1-6 . TRBV9 TGTGCCAGCAGCGGAGAGGGTAATTCACCCCTCCACTTT CASSGEGNSPLHF
. TRBJ2-1 TRBD2 TRBV6-5 TGTGCCAGCAGGGTTCCGGGACTACCAGAGCAGTTCTTC CASRVPGLPEQFF
. TRBJ2-1 . TRBV6-5 TGTGCCAGCAGGACTCTTCGGCCCTACAATGAGCAGTTCTTC CASRTLRPYNEQFF
few TRBJ2-7 . TRBV7-9 TGTGCCAGCATCGGAAAAGGGGGCTACGAGCAGTACTTC CASIGKGGYEQYF
. TRBJ1-1 . TRBV4-1 TGCGCCAGCAGCCAAGAGGACAGCTTAGAAGCTTTCTTT CASSQEDSLEAFF
once TRBJ2-5 . TRBV27 TGTGCCAGCAGTTTCACGGGGGCACCCCGTTTGCACTTC CASSFTGAPRLHF
. TRBJ2-3 . TRBV6-6 TGTGCCAGCAGGCGGATTTCTAGCACAGATACGCAGTATTTT CASRRISSTDTQYF
once TRBJ1-6 . TRBV6-1 TGTGCCAGCAGTGATAATAATTCACCCCTCCACTTT CASSDNNSPLHF
. TRBJ1-1 . TRBV6-1 TGTGCCAGCAGAATCGCCCCCGGGGAAGAAGCTTTCTTT CASRIAPGEEAFF
. TRBJ1-1 TRBD1 TRBV5-6 TGTGCCAGCAGCAGGACAGGGCCCACTGAAGCTTTCTTT CASSRTGPTEAFF
. TRBJ2-7 . TRBV6-1 TGTGCCAGCAGTGACGGCGGGACCTTACCCTACGAGCAGTACTTC CASSDGGTLPYEQYF
. TRBJ2-7 TRBD1 TRBV5-1 TGCGCCAGCACCGGGACAGGCTTAACCTACGAGCAGTACTTC CASTGTGLTYEQYF
. TRBJ1-6 . TRBV7-2 TGTGCCAGCAGCTTAGAGAGAGAGAAGATTTCACCCCTCCACTTT CASSLEREKISPLHF
. TRBJ2-3 TRBD2 TRBV9 TGTGCCAGCAGCACCAGCGGGGGGGTCGGAAATACGCAGTATTTT CASSTSGGVGNTQYF
once TRBJ2-7 . TRBV6-1 TGTGCCAGCAGTGTAGACAGAGGCGGGTTCTTGGGCGAGCAGTACTTC CASSVDRGGFLGEQYF
. TRBJ1-2 TRBD1 TRBV13 TGTGCCAGCAGCCAAAGGGGGCCCCTGGACTATGGCTACACCTTC CASSQRGPLDYGYTF
. TRBJ1-5 TRBD1 TRBV29-1 TGCAGAAAGAAAACAGGGGCGAGCAATCAGCCCCAGCATTTT CRKKTGASNQPQHF
. TRBJ2-7 . TRBV9 TGTGCCAGCAGCGTAGAGAGGGTTTCAGGAGAGCAGTACTTC CASSVERVSGEQYF
few TRBJ2-7 . TRBV4-1 TGCGCCAGCAGCTCCGGAGGAGGCGAGCAGTACTTC CASSSGGGEQYF
. TRBJ2-3 . TRBV7-9 TGTGCCAGCAGCGGACCCGGCTCTAGAGGAGATACGCAGTATTTT CASSGPGSRGDTQYF
. TRBJ2-7 TRBD1 TRBV11-2 TGTGCCAGCAGCCCGGGACAGGGCTACGAGCAGTACTTC CASSPGQGYEQYF
. TRBJ2-2 . TRBV6-5 TGTGCCAGCAGTAAGCCACTTTGGGGACCCGGGGAGCTGTTTTTT CASSKPLWGPGELFF
. TRBJ1-6 . TRBV7-9 TGTGCCAGCAGCTTAGCGGGGTCACCCCTCCACTTT CASSLAGSPLHF
once TRBJ2-7 TRBD2 TRBV13 TGTGCCACGGGAGAGCGGGGGGTCGGTAGCGAGCAGTACTTC CATGERGVGSEQYF
. TRBJ2-1 . TRBV10-3 TGTGCCGCATCGGGGGGACATGGTGATAATGAGCAGTTCTTC CAASGGHGDNEQFF
. TRBJ1-2 . TRBV29-1 TGCAGCGCCTCGGGGGGGGATGACGGCTACACCTTC CSASGGDDGYTF
. TRBJ1-1 . TRBV18 TGTGCCAGCTCCCAGGAGGGCACTGAAGCTTTCTTT CASSQEGTEAFF
. TRBJ1-2 . TRBV7-9 TGTGCCAGCAGCTTAGACGGGAATGGCTACACCTTC CASSLDGNGYTF